A selection of T cell receptor beta chains follows, all from one sample in a study of cytomegalovirus exposure and HLA in healthy donors. Generated by immunoSEQ multiplex PCR, the TCRdb table keeps only in-frame clones and is missing some. The data contain around 130,000 clones, roughly 79% of them seen just once; the ten biggest clones take up approximately 2.6%. The sample consisted of PBMCs. These receptors originate from a boy younger than 10 in good health and CMV-seronegative. Each CDR3 is given with its conserved first and last residue. A D gene is named only where the DNA matches it firmly. Size is stated for part of the rows, as once, few or many counts, or as a class when the clone is expanded.

TRBJ1-3 TRBV19 - - TGTGCCTCCAGTTACTCTGGAAACACCATATATTTT CASSYSGNTIYF
TRBJ1-4 TRBV25-1 - - TGTGCCAGCAGTGAAGAGTCAGAAAAACTGTTTTTT CASSEESEKLFF
TRBJ2-5 TRBV30 once TRBD1 TGTGCCTGGAGTCTCCCGGGGGGACAGGGGGCCACCCAGTACTTC CAWSLPGGQGATQYF
TRBJ2-3 TRBV6-4 - TRBD2 TGTGCCAGCAGTAGCGGGAGAGCCACCACAGATACGCAGTATTTT CASSSGRATTDTQYF
TRBJ2-2 TRBV21-1 - - - CASEGYRCRAGVRTGELFF
TRBJ2-2 TRBV6-4 - - TGTGCCAGCAGTGAAACAGGCGATACAAACACCGGGGAGCTGTTTTTT CASSETGDTNTGELFF
TRBJ1-6 TRBV5-5 - TRBD1 TGTGCCAGCAGCTTTGGGACAGGGGGTTATTCACCCCTCCACTTT CASSFGTGGYSPLHF
TRBJ2-1 TRBV19 - - TGTGCCAGTAGTCCCCAAAGGACTATCAATGAGCAGTTCTTC CASSPQRTINEQFF
TRBJ2-2 TRBV9 - - TGTGCCAGCAGCTTTCGACGCGACTCCAACGCGAACACCGGGGAGCTGTTTTTT CASSFRRDSNANTGELFF
TRBJ2-1 TRBV9 - - TGTGCCAGCAGCGGCAGGGGTAATGAGCAGTTCTTC CASSGRGNEQFF
TRBJ1-3 TRBV15 - - TGTGCCACCAGCAGAGATCGGGGGGGCGTCTCTGGAAACACCATATATTTT CATSRDRGGVSGNTIYF
TRBJ2-7 TRBV14 - - TGTGCCAGCAGCCCATTACTGGCGGGTCCTCACTACGAGCAGTACTTC CASSPLLAGPHYEQYF
TRBJ1-2 TRBV4-2 - - TGTGCCAGCAGCCAGGAAGGCCAGGGGAACTATGGCTACACCTTC CASSQEGQGNYGYTF
TRBJ1-6 TRBV7-9 - - TGTGCCAGCAGCTTAGAAGGGGTAACCTATAATTCACCCCTCCACTTT CASSLEGVTYNSPLHF
TRBJ1-1 TRBV5-1 - - TGCGCCAGCAGCTCGACACCAGGGATCACTGAAGCTTTCTTT CASSSTPGITEAFF
TRBJ1-4 TRBV10-2 - - TGCGCCAGCATGTGTTTGGGCCCCCGGACATGGTCGACTAATGAAAAACTGTTTTTT CASMCLGPRTWSTNEKLFF
TRBJ2-7 TRBV27 - - TGTGCCAGCAGCTCCGGCGGTATCTCCTACGAGCAGTACTTC CASSSGGISYEQYF
TRBJ2-3 TRBV6-5 - TRBD2 TGTGCCAGCAGTTACGGGCTAGCGGGTTCCACAGATACGCAGTATTTT CASSYGLAGSTDTQYF
TRBJ1-1 TRBV4-3 - - TGCGCCAGCAGCCTGACCTGGGGGAGGGGGACTGAAGCTTTCTTT CASSLTWGRGTEAFF
TRBJ2-3 TRBV7-9 - TRBD1 TGTGCCAGCACCAAGGGACAGAATACGCAGTATTTT CASTKGQNTQYF
TRBJ1-1 TRBV5-4 - TRBD1 TGTGCCAGCAGCTTATTCGGGACAGGGAACACTGAAGCTTTCTTT CASSLFGTGNTEAFF
TRBJ2-5 TRBV11-3 few TRBD1 TGTGCCAGCAGCACCGGGACAGGGAGGCAAGAGACCCAGTACTTC CASSTGTGRQETQYF
TRBJ2-2 TRBV15 - TRBD2 TGTGCCACCAGGGGACTAGCAGCCCGGGAGCTGTTTTTT CATRGLAARELFF
TRBJ2-5 TRBV6-1 few TRBD1 TGTGCCAGCAGTCACGAAACAGGGGCCCCCTCACCCCAGTACTTC CASSHETGAPSPQYF
TRBJ1-2 TRBV29-1 - - TGCAGCGTCCCTGTGGGGGGGTATGGCTACACCTTC CSVPVGGYGYTF
TRBJ1-1 TRBV5-4 - TRBD1 TGTGCCAGCAGCTTGGCGGGTCGGGACAGGGGGCTAGCTTTCTTT CASSLAGRDRGLAFF
TRBJ1-5 TRBV19 - TRBD1 TGTGCCACCCAGAGGAGGACAGGAGATAGCAATCAGCCCCAGCATTTT CATQRRTGDSNQPQHF
TRBJ1-5 TRBV19 - TRBD1 TGTGCCAGTAGTGAAACCCTGGACAGGGAGGTCGATGGGACCCAGCATTTT CASSETLDREVDGTQHF
TRBJ2-3 TRBV19 - TRBD2 TGTGCCAGTACCATGAGTATGGGACTAGCCACAGATACGCAGTATTTT CASTMSMGLATDTQYF
TRBJ2-5 TRBV5-1 - - TGCGCCAGCAGCTCCCCGGGACTTCAAGAGACCCAGTACTTC CASSSPGLQETQYF
TRBJ2-1 TRBV30 - TRBD2 TGTGCCTGGAGTGTCTGGGGGGGGGTCGATGAGCAGTTCTTC CAWSVWGGVDEQFF
TRBJ2-5 TRBV11-3 - TRBD2 TGTGCCAGCAGCTTATCTAGCGGGAGAGGGGAGACCCAGTACTTC CASSLSSGRGETQYF
TRBJ2-7 TRBV5-1 - - TGCGCCAGCAGCCTACCCTTACAGGGTCCTGGGTCCTACGAGCAGTACTTC CASSLPLQGPGSYEQYF
TRBJ1-5 TRBV2 once TRBD1 TGTGCCAGCAGTGAAGCGCTGACAGGGAGTAATCAGCCCCAGCATTTT CASSEALTGSNQPQHF
TRBJ1-4 TRBV5-1 - - TGCGCCAGCAGCTTGGGAGTGGGCGGGCGGGTTCTGGAAAAACTGTTTTTT CASSLGVGGRVLEKLFF
TRBJ1-1 TRBV29-1 - - TGCAGCACAGTGGCCTCCACTGAAGCTTTCTTT CSTVASTEAFF
TRBJ2-7 TRBV6-6 - TRBD1 TGTGCCAGCAGGACGGGACAGGGAGTACACTACGAGCAGTACTTC CASRTGQGVHYEQYF
TRBJ1-3 TRBV6-6 once - TGTGCCAGCTCCCCGGGAGGAACTGGAAACACCATATATTTT CASSPGGTGNTIYF
TRBJ2-1 TRBV6-4 - - TGTGCCAGCAGTGACGGTGAGGGCTCCTACAATGAGCAGTTCTTC CASSDGEGSYNEQFF
TRBJ1-1 TRBV9 - - TGTGCCAGCAGCGTATTTCGGGACACTGAAGCTTTCTTT CASSVFRDTEAFF
TRBJ1-1 TRBV29-1 few - TGCAGCGTTGGCCGGGACACTGAAGCTTTCTTT CSVGRDTEAFF
TRBJ2-5 TRBV2 - - TGTGCCACGGGGGTCCAAGAGACCCAGTACTTC CATGVQETQYF
TRBJ1-2 TRBV7-2 - - TGTGCCAGCAGCTTTTATACAGGGAACTATGGCTACACCTTC CASSFYTGNYGYTF
TRBJ1-3 TRBV6-5 - - TGTGCCAGCAGTTACCGGTCTGCTGGAAACACCATATATTTT CASSYRSAGNTIYF
TRBJ2-1 TRBV5-4 - TRBD2 TGTGCCAGCAGCTTGACTAGCGGTCACAATGAGCAGTTCTTC CASSLTSGHNEQFF
TRBJ1-4 TRBV7-9 - TRBD1 TGTGCCAGCAGCTTATCGAGGGGGCGAGGTGAAAAACTGTTTTTT CASSLSRGRGEKLFF
TRBJ2-2 TRBV4-2 - TRBD1 TGTGCCAGCAGCCAAGGGGGACAGGGTTACACCGGGGAGCTGTTTTTT CASSQGGQGYTGELFF
TRBJ1-1 TRBV5-1 - - TGCGCCAGCAGCTTGGAGTACAAGAACACTGAAGCTTTCTTT CASSLEYKNTEAFF
TRBJ1-1 TRBV10-3 - - TGTGCCACGACGTCGACAAGCTCGAACACTGAAGCTTTCTTT CATTSTSSNTEAFF
TRBJ1-4 TRBV27 once - TGTGCCAGCAGTTTAAGACAGAATGAAAAACTGTTTTTT CASSLRQNEKLFF
TRBJ1-1 TRBV29-1 - - TGCAGCGGAGATTCCGGGTCCAACACTGAAGCTTTCTTT CSGDSGSNTEAFF
TRBJ1-2 TRBV9 - - TGTGCCAGCAGCGTTCACAGGGAGTTTAACTATGGCTACACCTTC CASSVHREFNYGYTF